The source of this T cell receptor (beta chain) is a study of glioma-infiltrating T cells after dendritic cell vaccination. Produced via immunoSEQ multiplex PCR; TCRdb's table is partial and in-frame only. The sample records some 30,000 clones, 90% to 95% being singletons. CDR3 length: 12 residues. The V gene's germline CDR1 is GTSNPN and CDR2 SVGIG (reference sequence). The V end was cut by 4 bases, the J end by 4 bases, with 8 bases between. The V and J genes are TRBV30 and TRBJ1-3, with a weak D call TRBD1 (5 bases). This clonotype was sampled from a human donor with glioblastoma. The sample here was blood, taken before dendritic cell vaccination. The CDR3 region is CAWIYRGNTIYF. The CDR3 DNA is TGTGCCTGGATTTACAGGGGAAACACCATATATTTT.